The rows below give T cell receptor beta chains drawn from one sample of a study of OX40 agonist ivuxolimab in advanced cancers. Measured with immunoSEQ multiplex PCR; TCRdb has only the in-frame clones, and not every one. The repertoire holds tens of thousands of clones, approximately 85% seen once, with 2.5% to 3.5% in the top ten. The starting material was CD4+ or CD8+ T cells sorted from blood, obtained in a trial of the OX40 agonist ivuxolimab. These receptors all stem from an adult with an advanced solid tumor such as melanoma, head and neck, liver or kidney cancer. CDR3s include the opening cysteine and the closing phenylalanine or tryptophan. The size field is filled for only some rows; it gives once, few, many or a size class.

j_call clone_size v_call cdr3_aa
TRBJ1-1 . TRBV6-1 CASSDGGKNTEAFF
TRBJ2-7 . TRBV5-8 CASSLYGGAKGPEQYF
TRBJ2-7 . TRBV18 CASSPAGDSYEQYF
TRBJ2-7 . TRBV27 CASSPPGQGTRYEQYF
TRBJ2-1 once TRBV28 CASREGKGEQFF
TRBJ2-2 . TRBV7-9 CVSRGGANTGELFF
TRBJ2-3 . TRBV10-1 CASTRGVGDTQYF
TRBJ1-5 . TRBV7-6 CASSLASNQPQHF
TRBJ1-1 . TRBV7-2 CASSLGAGAAFF
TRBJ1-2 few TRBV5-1 CASSFDGPPGGYTF
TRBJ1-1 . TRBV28 CASSSLPGTGNTEAFF
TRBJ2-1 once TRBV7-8 CASSFSGALNNEQFF
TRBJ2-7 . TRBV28 CASSRGRRYEQYF
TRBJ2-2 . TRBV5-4 CASSLVRGRDRVTTGELFF
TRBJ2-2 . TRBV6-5 CASSYISGELFF
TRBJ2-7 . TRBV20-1 CSGTATYEQYF
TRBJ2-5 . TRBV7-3 CASSSTGGYGTQYF
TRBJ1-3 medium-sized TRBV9 CASSVASNGNTIYF
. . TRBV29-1 CSAVAGSGRAGEQYF